What follows are 23 T cell receptor beta chains derived from one specimen sequenced in a study of blood T cell repertoires in COVID-19. Data came from immunoSEQ multiplex PCR; TCRdb stores just in-frame clones and leaves some out. The sample comprises 200,000 to 250,000 clones, approximately 90% of which are singletons, and 0.82% rests with the top ten. The material sequenced was peripheral blood. These receptors all stem from a man aged 60 to 69 with COVID-19, enrolled during active disease.

The chain joins TRBV6-1 to TRBJ2-1; 12 bases are shared with TRBD1. From germline, CDR1 is MNHNS and CDR2 SASEGT. The CDR3 extends over 17 amino acids. The ends lost 2 bases at V and 7 bases at J; junction bases unmatched: 9. This CDR3 is CASSETPGQGAGNEQFF. CDR3 sequence (DNA): TGTGCCAGCAGTGAAACCCCGGGACAGGGGGCGGGGAATGAGCAGTTCTTC.

J is TRBJ1-6 and V is TRBV5-1; no reliable D call. Deletions cut 6 bases from V and 7 bases from J, with 11 bases between. Germline CDR1 SGHRS, CDR2 YFSETQ. CDR3 length: 13 amino acids. The CDR3 loop reads CASTKEHNSPLHF. The CDR3 DNA reads TGCGCCAGCACCAAGGAGCACAATTCACCCCTCCACTTT.

The chain carries TRBV28 and TRBJ2-1; 9 bases map to TRBD2. This CDR3 spans 14 amino acids. The trim removed 2 bases at V and 10 bases at J, leaving 6 bases unmatched. Germline V gene sequence: CDR1 MDHEN, CDR2 SYDVKM. CDR3 residues: CASSLGGGAKEQFF. CDR3 DNA: TGTGCCAGCAGTTTAGGCGGGGGGGCGAAGGAGCAGTTCTTC.

This chain connects TRBV7-2 to TRBJ1-3; 7 bases line up with TRBD1. The CDR3 sequence is 15 residues long. J was trimmed by 2 bases and V by 1 base; bases with no gene match: 2. The V gene's germline CDR1 is SGHTA and CDR2 FQGNSA. The CDR3 sequence is CASSLETGAGNTIYF. For the CDR3, the DNA is TGTGCCAGCAGCTTAGAAACAGGGGCTGGAAACACCATATATTTT.

This sequence joins TRBV6-5 and TRBJ1-2, with 8 bases fitting TRBD1. CDR1 and CDR2 from the germline V gene are MNHEY and SVGAGI. The CDR3 consists of 15 residues. V lost 2 bases and J lost 4; bases outside the gene matches: 6. The DNA of the CDR3 is TGTGCCAGCAGTTACGGACAGGGAGATGTCTATGGCTACACCTTC. It translates to CASSYGQGDVYGYTF.

This clone has just one count. The chain has TRBV7-2 and TRBJ2-2; 11 bases fit TRBD2. V was pared by 3 bases and J by 4 bases, with 10 bases of the junction left unmatched. Germline-derived CDR1 and CDR2 are SGHTA and FQGNSA. The CDR3 consists of 18 residues. The CDR3, as DNA: TGTGCCAGCAGCTTCCAACCCCCGGGACTAGCGGCCACCGGGGAGCTGTTTTTT. It encodes CASSFQPPGLAATGELFF.

The CDR3 is CASNDRVLSGNTIYF. The CDR3 coding sequence is TGTGCCAGTAACGACAGGGTTCTCTCTGGAAACACCATATATTTT. The genes are TRBV19 and TRBJ1-3; 7 nucleotides align to TRBD1. Trimming cost V 7 bases and J 0 bases; bases outside gene matches: 6. This CDR3 spans 15 amino acids. Germline CDR1 reads LNHDA; CDR2 reads SQIVND (reference sequence).

The rearrangement uses TRBV25-1 and TRBJ2-2; no clear D. The V gene lost 7 bases and the J gene lost 7 bases, with 7 bases spanning the gap. The CDR3 covers 11 residues. The germline V gene encodes CDR1 MGHDK and CDR2 SYGVNS. In DNA, the CDR3 is TGTGCCAGCAAGACTGTCGGGGAGCTGTTTTTT. Translating gives CASKTVGELFF. The variable domain in full, with the rest retrieved from reference TRBV25-1 and TRBJ2-2, is EADIYQTPRYLVIGTGKKITLECSQTMGHDKMYWYQQDPGMELHLIHYSYGVNSTEKGDLSSESTVSRIRTEHFPLTLESARPSHTSQYLCASKTVGELFFGEGSRLTVL.

The V gene is TRBV19, the J gene TRBJ2-1; D gene uncertain. Looked up from germline, CDR1 is LNHDA and CDR2 is SQIVND (reference sequence). Trimming pared 6 bases from V and 5 bases from J, leaving 26 bases between. This CDR3 comprises 18 residues. CDR3 residues: CASSASSLVTTVNNEQFF. For the CDR3, the DNA is TGTGCCAGTAGCGCTTCGAGTTTAGTCACTACCGTAAACAATGAGCAGTTCTTC.

The chain links TRBV21-1 to TRBJ1-2; the DNA was not compared with TRBD1, the D call given in the table. TRBV21-1 is a listed pseudogene. The CDR3 runs 15 residues. As DNA, the CDR3 is TGTGCCAGCAGCAAAGGGGCGTGCAGGGCCTATGGCTACACCTTC. Amino acid sequence: CASSKGACRAYGYTF.

The gene calls are TRBV19 and TRBJ2-7; 9 bases map to TRBD1. J was trimmed by 4 bases and V by 5 bases; bases with no gene match: 9. Germline-derived CDR1 and CDR2 are LNHDA and SQIVND (reference sequence). CDR3 length: 15 amino acids. CDR3 bases: TGTGCCAGTAGTCTCTTAGGACAGGGGCAGTACGAGCAGTACTTC. Its protein product is CASSLLGQGQYEQYF.

The rearrangement uses TRBV29-1 and TRBJ2-2; tentative D call: TRBD2 (5 bases). CDR1 SQVTM and CDR2 ANQGSEA come from the germline V gene. The V end lost 4 bases, the J end lost 7 bases, and 13 bases lay between the germline ends. This CDR3 is built from 13 residues. DNA of the CDR3: TGCAGCGTTGTGACTATTACGGGCGGGGAGCTGTTTTTT. It encodes CSVVTITGGELFF.

This clone was seen once. The chain links TRBV4-1 to TRBJ1-2, with D perhaps TRBD1 (5 bases). Germline V lookup: CDR1 MGHRA, CDR2 YSYEKL. CDR3 size: 15 residues. Trimming pared 0 bases from V and 3 bases from J, leaving 11 bases between. The CDR3 sequence: CASSQEGGDYYGYTF. DNA for the CDR3: TGCGCCAGCAGCCAAGAAGGAGGGGACTACTATGGCTACACCTTC.

This rearrangement joins TRBV19 to TRBJ1-4; TRBD1 matches 7 bases. The germline gives CDR1 LNHDA, CDR2 SQIVND (reference sequence). J gave up 4 bases and V 6 bases, and 8 bases lay outside the gene matches. The CDR3 spans 15 residues. This chain's CDR3 is CASSPRTGFNEKLFF. As DNA, the CDR3 is TGTGCCAGTAGCCCGAGGACAGGCTTTAATGAAAAACTGTTTTTT.

V and J are TRBV27 and TRBJ2-2; 9 positions agree with TRBD1. With 7 bases clipped from V and 3 bases from J, the junction kept 15 bases outside the gene matches. CDR1 and CDR2 (germline): MNHEY, SMNVEV (reference sequence). CDR3 length equals 18 residues. CDR3 coding DNA: TGTGCCAGCACCTCCGGGACAGGGATAGGTAGGGACACCGGGGAGCTGTTTTTT. It codes for CASTSGTGIGRDTGELFF.

The rearrangement joins TRBV12-5 to TRBJ2-7, with a possible D match to TRBD2 (6 bases). Germline V gene lookup returns CDR1 LGHNT and CDR2 FRNRAP. V was shortened by 5 bases and J by 6 bases, with 14 bases between the two germline ends. The CDR3 runs 13 residues. CDR3 nucleotide sequence: TGTGCTAGTGGTCTCGAATTGGGGGGCGAGCAGTACTTC. Translated: CASGLELGGEQYF.

The chain recombines TRBV30 with TRBJ1-4, with 7 bases fitting TRBD1. V shed 1 base and J 5 bases; nucleotides not matched to a gene: 10. CDR3 length: 16 residues. CDR1 GTSNPN and CDR2 SVGIG come from the germline V gene (reference sequence). This CDR3 reads CAWSGNRQGGNEKLFF. Written as DNA, the CDR3 is TGTGCCTGGAGTGGTAATCGACAGGGTGGCAATGAAAAACTGTTTTTT.

The chain uses TRBV2 and TRBJ2-3, with D tentatively TRBD2 (6 bases). This CDR3 is built from 14 residues. Germline V gene sequence: CDR1 SNHLY, CDR2 FYNNEI. The V gene lost 5 bases and the J gene lost 0 bases, with 9 bases spanning the gap. CDR3 nucleotide sequence: TGTGCCAGCAGTAGACTAGACAGCACAGATACGCAGTATTTT. As protein: CASSRLDSTDTQYF.

The chain has TRBV18 and TRBJ1-3; TRBD1 is a possible D gene (6 bases). The ends were cut back, 3 bases at V and 2 bases at J, with 14 bases in the middle. Germline V CDR1 and CDR2: KGHSH, LQKENI. The CDR3 has 16 amino acids. CDR3 sequence (DNA): TGTGCCAGCTCACCCACGACAGGACAACCTGGAAACACCATATATTTT. It yields the protein CASSPTTGQPGNTIYF.

The chain combines TRBV10-3 with TRBJ1-5, with 7 bases lining up with TRBD1. The germline V gene encodes CDR1 ENHRY and CDR2 SYGVKD. This CDR3 has 16 residues. Germline trimming cut 6 bases from V and 2 bases from J; bases unmatched to any gene: 10. The CDR3 region is CAISALGTAGNQPQHF. CDR3 in DNA: TGTGCCATCAGCGCCCTTGGGACAGCTGGCAATCAGCCCCAGCATTTT.

V is TRBV28 and J is TRBJ2-7; 10 bases agree with TRBD1. Germline assignment: CDR1 MDHEN and CDR2 SYDVKM. The V and J ends lost 7 bases and 4 bases, in that order; junction bases with no gene match: 7. The CDR3 loop spans 14 amino acids. The CDR3 sequence: CASTQGQGMYEQYF. The CDR3 bases are TGTGCCAGCACCCAGGGACAGGGGATGTACGAGCAGTACTTC.

The V gene is TRBV5-4, the J gene TRBJ2-1; the D gene is possibly TRBD1 (6 bases). Trimming pared 4 bases from V and 2 bases from J, leaving 16 bases between. Germline-derived CDR1 and CDR2 are SGHNT and YYREEE (reference sequence). This CDR3 comprises 16 residues. This CDR3 reads CASSTPDSLTYNEQFF. The CDR3 nucleotides are TGTGCCAGCAGCACGCCGGACAGTTTGACCTACAATGAGCAGTTCTTC.

The chain recombines TRBV27 with TRBJ1-2; D is undetermined. The CDR3 is 17 amino acids. Germline V gene sequence: CDR1 MNHEY, CDR2 SMNVEV (reference sequence). V was trimmed by 2 bases and J by 7 bases, leaving 23 bases between them. CDR3 sequence reads: CASSLRGGRAPSGGYTF. In DNA, the CDR3 is TGTGCCAGCAGTTTAAGAGGAGGAAGGGCGCCGTCGGGTGGCTACACCTTC.